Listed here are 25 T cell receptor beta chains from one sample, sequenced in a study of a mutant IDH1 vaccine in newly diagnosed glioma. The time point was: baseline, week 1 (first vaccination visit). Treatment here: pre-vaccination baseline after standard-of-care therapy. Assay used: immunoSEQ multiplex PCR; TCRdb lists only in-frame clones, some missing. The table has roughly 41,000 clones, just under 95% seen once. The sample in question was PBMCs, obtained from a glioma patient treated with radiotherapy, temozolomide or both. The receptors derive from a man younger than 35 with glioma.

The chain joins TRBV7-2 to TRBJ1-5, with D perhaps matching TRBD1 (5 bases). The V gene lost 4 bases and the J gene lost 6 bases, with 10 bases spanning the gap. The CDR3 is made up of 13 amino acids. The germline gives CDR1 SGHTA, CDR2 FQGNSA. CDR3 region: CASSWGEGQPQHF. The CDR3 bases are TGTGCCAGCAGCTGGGGGGAAGGTCAGCCCCAGCATTTT.

The CDR3 region is CASSQTIYNEQFF. CDR3 coding DNA: TGTGCCAGCAGCCAGACGATCTACAATGAGCAGTTCTTC. This chain joins TRBV16 and TRBJ2-1, with D unclear. The CDR3 consists of 13 residues. V was pared by 3 bases and J by 3 bases, with 6 bases between. Per germline, CDR1 KGHSY and CDR2 FQNENV.

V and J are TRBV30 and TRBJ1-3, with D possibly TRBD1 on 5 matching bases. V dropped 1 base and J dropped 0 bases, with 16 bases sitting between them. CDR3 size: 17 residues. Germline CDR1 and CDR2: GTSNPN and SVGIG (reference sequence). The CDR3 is CAWSAEGYLNSGNTIYF. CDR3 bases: TGTGCCTGGAGTGCGGAGGGGTACTTGAACTCTGGAAACACCATATATTTT.

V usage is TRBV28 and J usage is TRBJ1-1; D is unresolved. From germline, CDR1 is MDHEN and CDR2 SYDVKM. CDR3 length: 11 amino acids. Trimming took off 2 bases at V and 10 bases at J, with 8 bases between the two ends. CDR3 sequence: CASSLSLAAFF. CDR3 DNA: TGTGCCAGCAGTTTAAGTTTAGCAGCTTTCTTT.

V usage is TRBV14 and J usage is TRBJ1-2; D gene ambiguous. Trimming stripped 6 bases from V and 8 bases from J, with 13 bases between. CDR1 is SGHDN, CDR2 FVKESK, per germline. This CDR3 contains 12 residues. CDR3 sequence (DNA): TGTGCCAGCAGGGGAGGATATGAAGGCTACACCTTC. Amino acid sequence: CASRGGYEGYTF.

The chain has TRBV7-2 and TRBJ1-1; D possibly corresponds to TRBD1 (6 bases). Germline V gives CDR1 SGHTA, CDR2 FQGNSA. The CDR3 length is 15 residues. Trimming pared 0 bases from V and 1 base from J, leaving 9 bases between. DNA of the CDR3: TGTGCCAGCAGCTTAGCGGTGACAGGGAACACTGAAGCTTTCTTT. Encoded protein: CASSLAVTGNTEAFF.

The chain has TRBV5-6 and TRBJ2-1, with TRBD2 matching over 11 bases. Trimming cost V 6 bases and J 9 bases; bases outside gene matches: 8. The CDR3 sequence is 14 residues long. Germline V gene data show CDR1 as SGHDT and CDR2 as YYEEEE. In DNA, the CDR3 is TGTGCCAGCAAGCTGGGACTAGCGGCGGGTGAGCAGTTCTTC. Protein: CASKLGLAAGEQFF.

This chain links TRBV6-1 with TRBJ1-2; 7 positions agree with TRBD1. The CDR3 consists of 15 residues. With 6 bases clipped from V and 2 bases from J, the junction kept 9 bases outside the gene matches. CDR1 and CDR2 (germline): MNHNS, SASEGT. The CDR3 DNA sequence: TGTGCCAGCAGCATCGGACAGGCCAAGAACTATGGCTACACCTTC. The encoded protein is CASSIGQAKNYGYTF.

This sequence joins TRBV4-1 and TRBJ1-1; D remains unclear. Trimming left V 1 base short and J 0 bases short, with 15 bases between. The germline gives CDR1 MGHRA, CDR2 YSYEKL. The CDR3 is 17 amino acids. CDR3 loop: CASSQGGLLNLNTEAFF. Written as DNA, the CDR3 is TGCGCCAGCAGCCAAGGGGGTCTCTTAAACCTGAACACTGAAGCTTTCTTT.

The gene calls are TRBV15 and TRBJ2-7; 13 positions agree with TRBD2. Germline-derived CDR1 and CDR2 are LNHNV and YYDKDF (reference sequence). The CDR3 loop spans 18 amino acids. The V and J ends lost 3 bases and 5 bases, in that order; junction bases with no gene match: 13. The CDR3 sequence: CATSSERAGLAGAHEQYF. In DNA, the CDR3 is TGTGCCACCAGCAGTGAGAGAGCCGGACTAGCGGGAGCCCACGAGCAGTACTTC.

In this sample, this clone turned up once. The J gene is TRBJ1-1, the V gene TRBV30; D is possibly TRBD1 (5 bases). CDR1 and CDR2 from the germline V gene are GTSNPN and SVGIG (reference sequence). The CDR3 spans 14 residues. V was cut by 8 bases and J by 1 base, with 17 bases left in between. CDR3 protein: CAGTPGPQNTEAFF. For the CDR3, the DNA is TGTGCCGGGACTCCGGGACCGCAGAACACTGAAGCTTTCTTT.

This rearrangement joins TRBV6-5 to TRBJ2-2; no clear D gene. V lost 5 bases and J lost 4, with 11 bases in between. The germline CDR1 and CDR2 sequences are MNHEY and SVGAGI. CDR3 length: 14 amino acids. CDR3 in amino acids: CASSPWASTGELFF. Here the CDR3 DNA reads TGTGCCAGCAGTCCCTGGGCGAGCACCGGGGAGCTGTTTTTT.

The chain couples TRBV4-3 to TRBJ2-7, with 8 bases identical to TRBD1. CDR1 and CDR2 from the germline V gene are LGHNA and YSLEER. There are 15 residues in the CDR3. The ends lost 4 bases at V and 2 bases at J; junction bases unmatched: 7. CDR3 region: CASSPGRTGTYEQYF. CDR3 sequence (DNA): TGCGCCAGCAGCCCCGGAAGGACAGGGACCTACGAGCAGTACTTC.

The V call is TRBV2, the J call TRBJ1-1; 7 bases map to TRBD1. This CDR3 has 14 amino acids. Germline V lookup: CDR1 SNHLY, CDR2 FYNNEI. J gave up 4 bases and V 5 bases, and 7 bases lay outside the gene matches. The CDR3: CASSSQGPGTEAFF. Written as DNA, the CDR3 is TGTGCCAGCAGTTCACAGGGGCCGGGCACTGAAGCTTTCTTT.

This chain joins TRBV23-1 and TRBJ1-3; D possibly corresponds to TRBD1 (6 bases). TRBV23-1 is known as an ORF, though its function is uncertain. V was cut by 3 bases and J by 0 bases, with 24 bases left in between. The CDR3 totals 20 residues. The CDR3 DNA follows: TGCGCCAGCAGTCAGGCCCAGGGACACTTATTAGGCGGCTCTGGAAACACCATATATTTT. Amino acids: CASSQAQGHLLGGSGNTIYF.

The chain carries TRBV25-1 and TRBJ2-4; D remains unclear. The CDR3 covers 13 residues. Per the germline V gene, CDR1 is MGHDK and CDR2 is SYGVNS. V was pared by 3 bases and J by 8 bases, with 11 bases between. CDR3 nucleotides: TGTGCCAGCAGTGATTGGGTAGGAGACATTCAGTACTTC. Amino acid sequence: CASSDWVGDIQYF. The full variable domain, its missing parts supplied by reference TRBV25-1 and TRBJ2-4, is EADIYQTPRYLVIGTGKKITLECSQTMGHDKMYWYQQDPGMELHLIHYSYGVNSTEKGDLSSESTVSRIRTEHFPLTLESARPSHTSQYLCASSDWVGDIQYFGAGTRLSVL.

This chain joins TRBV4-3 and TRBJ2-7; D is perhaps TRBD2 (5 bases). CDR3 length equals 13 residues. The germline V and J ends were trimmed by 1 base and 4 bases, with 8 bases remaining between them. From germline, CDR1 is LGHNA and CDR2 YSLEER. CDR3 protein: CASSQVPGYEQYF. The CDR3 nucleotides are TGCGCCAGCAGCCAAGTTCCGGGGTACGAGCAGTACTTC.

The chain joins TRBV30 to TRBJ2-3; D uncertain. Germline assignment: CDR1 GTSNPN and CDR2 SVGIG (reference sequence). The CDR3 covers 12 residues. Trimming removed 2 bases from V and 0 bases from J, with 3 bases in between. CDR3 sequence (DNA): TGTGCCTGGAGTCATAGCACAGATACGCAGTATTTT. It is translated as CAWSHSTDTQYF.

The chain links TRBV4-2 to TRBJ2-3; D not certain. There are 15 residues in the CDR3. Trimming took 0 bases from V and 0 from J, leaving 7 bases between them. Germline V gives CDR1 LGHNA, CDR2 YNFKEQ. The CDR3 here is CASSQEGPSTDTQYF. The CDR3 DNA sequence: TGTGCCAGCAGCCAAGAAGGGCCAAGCACAGATACGCAGTATTTT.

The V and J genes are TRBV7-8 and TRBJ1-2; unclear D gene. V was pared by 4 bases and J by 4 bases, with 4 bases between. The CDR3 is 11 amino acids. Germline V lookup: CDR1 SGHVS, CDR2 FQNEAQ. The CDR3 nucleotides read TGTGCCAGCAGCTCGAGCTATGGCTACACCTTC. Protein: CASSSSYGYTF. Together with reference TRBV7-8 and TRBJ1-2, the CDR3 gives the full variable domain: GAGVSQSPRYKVAKRGQDVALRCDPISGHVSLFWYQQALGQGPEFLTYFQNEAQLDKSGLPSDRFFAERPEGSVSTLKIQRTQQEDSAVYLCASSSSYGYTFGSGTRLTVV.

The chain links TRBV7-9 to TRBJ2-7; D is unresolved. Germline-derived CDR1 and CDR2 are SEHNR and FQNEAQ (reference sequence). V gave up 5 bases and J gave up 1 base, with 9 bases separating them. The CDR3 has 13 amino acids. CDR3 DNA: TGTGCCAGCAGCCCCCCAATGTCCTACGAGCAGTACTTC. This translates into CASSPPMSYEQYF.

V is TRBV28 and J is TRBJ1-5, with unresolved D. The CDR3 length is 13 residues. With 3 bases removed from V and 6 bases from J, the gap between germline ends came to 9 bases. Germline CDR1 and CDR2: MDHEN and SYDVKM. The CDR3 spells CASSFVHGQPQHF. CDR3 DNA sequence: TGTGCCAGCAGTTTCGTCCACGGTCAGCCCCAGCATTTT.

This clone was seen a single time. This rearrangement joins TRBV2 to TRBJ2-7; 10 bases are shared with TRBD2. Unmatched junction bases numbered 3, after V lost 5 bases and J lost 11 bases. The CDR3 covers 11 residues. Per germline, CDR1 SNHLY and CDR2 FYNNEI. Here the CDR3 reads CASSSGTSEYF. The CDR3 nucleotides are TGTGCCAGCAGTTCCGGGACTAGCGAGTACTTC.

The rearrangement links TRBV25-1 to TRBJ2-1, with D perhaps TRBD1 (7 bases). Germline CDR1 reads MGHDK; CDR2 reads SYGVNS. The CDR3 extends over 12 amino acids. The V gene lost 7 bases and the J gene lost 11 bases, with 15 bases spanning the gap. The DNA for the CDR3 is TGTGCCAGCATGTCAGGGGGGAACCAGCAGTTCTTC. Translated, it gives CASMSGGNQQFF.

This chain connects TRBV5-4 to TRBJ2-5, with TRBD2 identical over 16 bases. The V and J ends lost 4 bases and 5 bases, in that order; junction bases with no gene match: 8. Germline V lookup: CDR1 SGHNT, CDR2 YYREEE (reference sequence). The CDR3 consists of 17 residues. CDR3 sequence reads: CASSLGTSGRALETQYF. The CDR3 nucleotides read TGTGCCAGCAGCCTCGGGACTAGCGGGAGGGCCTTGGAGACCCAGTACTTC.